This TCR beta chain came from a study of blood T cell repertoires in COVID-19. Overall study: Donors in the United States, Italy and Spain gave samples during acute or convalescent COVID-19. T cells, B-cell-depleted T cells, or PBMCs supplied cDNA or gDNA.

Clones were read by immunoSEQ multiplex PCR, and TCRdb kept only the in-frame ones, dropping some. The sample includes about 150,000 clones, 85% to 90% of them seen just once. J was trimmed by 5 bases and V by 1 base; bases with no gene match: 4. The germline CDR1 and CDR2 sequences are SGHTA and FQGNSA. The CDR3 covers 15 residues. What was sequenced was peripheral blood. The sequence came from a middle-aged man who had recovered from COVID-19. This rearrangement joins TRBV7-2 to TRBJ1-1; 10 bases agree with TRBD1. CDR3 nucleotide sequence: TGTGCCAGCAGCTTAGTTTGGACAGGGGGGACTGAAGCTTTCTTT. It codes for CASSLVWTGGTEAFF.